Below are 11 T cell receptor beta chains sequenced from a single sample in a study of T cell changes during pregnancy in multiple sclerosis. Generated by immunoSEQ multiplex PCR, the TCRdb table keeps only in-frame clones and is missing some. The table includes 75,000 to 95,000 clones, more than 90% detected once. The specimen comprised peripheral blood, sampled in the first trimester of pregnancy. The receptors originated from a female donor with multiple sclerosis, enrolled in a pregnancy study.

The chain joins TRBV11-2 to TRBJ1-4; 8 bases align to TRBD1. V shed 4 bases and J 3 bases; nucleotides not matched to a gene: 7. The CDR3 runs 16 residues. Germline loops: CDR1 SGHAT, CDR2 FQNNGV. CDR3 region: CASSWTGTAPNEKLFF. The CDR3, as DNA: TGTGCCAGCAGCTGGACAGGGACAGCTCCTAATGAAAAACTGTTTTTT.

This sequence joins TRBV19 and TRBJ1-5; D is possibly TRBD1 (5 bases). This CDR3 region has 12 residues. CDR1 is LNHDA and CDR2 is SQIVND in the germline V gene (reference sequence). Trimming shortened V by 2 bases and J by 6 bases, and 5 bases separated the two germline ends. The CDR3 coding sequence is TGTGCCAGTAGTATACAGGGTCAGCCCCAGCATTTT. This translates into CASSIQGQPQHF. Full variable domain (remainder filled in from reference TRBV19 and TRBJ1-5): DGGITQSPKYLFRKEGQNVTLSCEQNLNHDAMYWYRQDPGQGLRLIYYSQIVNDFQKGDIAEGYSVSREKKESFPLTVTSAQKNPTAFYLCASSIQGQPQHFGDGTRLSIL.

This clone was seen once. This same CDR3 is encoded by further DNA sequences in the sample. The chain has TRBV7-9 and TRBJ2-7; 11 nucleotides align to TRBD1. V gave up 5 bases and J gave up 4 bases; unmatched junction bases: 7. The CDR3 length is 15 residues. Germline values: CDR1 SEHNR, CDR2 FQNEAQ (reference sequence). The CDR3 DNA follows: TGTGCCAGCAGCCCCGGGACAGGGGGTTTGTACGAGCAGTACTTC. This encodes CASSPGTGGLYEQYF.

V usage is TRBV5-6 and J usage is TRBJ1-1, with 8 bases aligning to TRBD1. The CDR3 covers 13 residues. Germline V lookup: CDR1 SGHDT, CDR2 YYEEEE. The V gene end was trimmed by 4 bases and the J gene end by 5 bases; junction bases not matched to a gene: 4. The CDR3 nucleotides read TGTGCCAGCAGCAGGACAGGGAGGACTGAAGCTTTCTTT. This translates into CASSRTGRTEAFF.

The chain recombines TRBV7-6 with TRBJ2-5, with 14 nucleotides matching TRBD2. This CDR3 has 16 residues. The V segment lost 5 bases and the J segment 5 bases; nucleotides outside the gene matches: 7. Germline lookup yields CDR1 SGHVS and CDR2 FNYEAQ. The chain's CDR3 is CASSRGTSGSRETQYF. For the CDR3, the DNA is TGTGCCAGCAGCCGAGGGACTAGCGGGAGCAGGGAGACCCAGTACTTC.

A remark on this clone: In the same sample, other DNA sequences code for this CDR3. This chain joins TRBV30 and TRBJ1-5; possibly TRBD1 for D (6 bases). Trimming took 1 base from V and 2 from J, leaving 6 bases between them. The CDR3 totals 13 residues. Germline CDR1 GTSNPN, CDR2 SVGIG (reference sequence). CDR3 sequence: CAWSAGGNQPQHF. As DNA, the CDR3 is TGTGCCTGGAGTGCAGGGGGCAATCAGCCCCAGCATTTT.

The genes are TRBV6-5 and TRBJ2-1, with 14 bases that match TRBD2. This CDR3 spans 15 amino acids. V lost 5 bases, J lost 7 bases, and 4 bases stayed unmatched. CDR1 is MNHEY and CDR2 is SVGAGI in the germline V gene. The CDR3 DNA is TGTGCCAGCAGTCAGAGGACTAGCGGGAGGAATGAGCAGTTCTTC. This sequence encodes CASSQRTSGRNEQFF.

This clone was seen a single time. The V gene is TRBV6-6, the J gene TRBJ2-2; D may be TRBD2 (6 bases). CDR3 length: 14 residues. Trimming removed 5 bases from V and 8 bases from J, with 15 bases in between. Germline V gene data show CDR1 as MNHNY and CDR2 as SVGAGI (reference sequence). DNA for the CDR3: TGTGCCAGCAGTCCCGGAGGGCGTACAGGGGAGCTGTTTTTT. Translated: CASSPGGRTGELFF.

The rearrangement joins TRBV5-4 to TRBJ2-4; tentative D call: TRBD1 (5 bases). V lost 0 bases and J lost 6, with 16 bases in between. Germline V gene data show CDR1 as SGHNT and CDR2 as YYREEE (reference sequence). The CDR3 is 16 residues long. CDR3 in DNA: TGTGCCAGCAGCTTGGGTCCAGAACTCACAGGAAACATTCAGTACTTC. It specifies CASSLGPELTGNIQYF. The full variable domain, in which reference TRBV5-4 and TRBJ2-4 provide the parts outside the CDR3, is ETGVTQSPTHLIKTRGQQVTLRCSSQSGHNTVSWYQQALGQGPQFIFQYYREEENGRGNFPPRFSGLQFPNYSSELNVNALELDDSALYLCASSLGPELTGNIQYFGAGTRLSVL.

The rearrangement uses TRBV5-6 and TRBJ2-3; 8 nucleotides match TRBD1. Germline values: CDR1 SGHDT, CDR2 YYEEEE. V was pared by 4 bases and J by 6 bases, with 16 bases of the junction left unmatched. CDR3 length: 17 residues. CDR3 region: CASSPTGGQVFRDTQYF. For the CDR3, the DNA is TGTGCCAGCAGCCCTACCGGGGGACAGGTCTTTCGGGATACGCAGTATTTT.

This sequence joins TRBV13 and TRBJ2-1; 12 nucleotides line up with TRBD2. With V trimmed by 4 bases and J by 4 bases, 11 bases remained unmatched. The CDR3 extends over 18 amino acids. Germline lookup yields CDR1 PRHDT and CDR2 FYEKMQ (reference sequence). CDR3 region: CASSWRLAGEGGYNEQFF. The CDR3 DNA is TGTGCCAGCAGCTGGAGACTAGCGGGAGAGGGGGGATACAATGAGCAGTTCTTC.